This is a list of T cell receptor beta chains from one sample in a study of shared clonotypes between healthy human individuals. Generated by immunoSEQ multiplex PCR, the TCRdb table keeps only in-frame clones and is missing some. The table has about 2 million clones, about 95% seen once. Sequencing input: naive CD8+ T cells sorted from blood. The receptor set was obtained from a man younger than 35 in good health. The CDR3 runs from the conserved cysteine through the conserved F or W. The order of the fields is J gene, D gene, clone size, V gene, CDR3 DNA, CDR3 protein. A D gene is named only where the DNA matches it firmly. Clone sizes are given selectively: once, few, many, or a class where the clone is expanded.

>TRBJ1-2|.|.|TRBV10-3
TGTGCCACCGGCCTCGGGGGGGACTATGGCTACACCTTC
CATGLGGDYGYTF
>TRBJ2-7|TRBD2|.|TRBV27
TGTGCCAGCAGTTTATTGAACCCCCTAGGAGCGGGGTCCTACGAGCAGTACTTC
CASSLLNPLGAGSYEQYF
>TRBJ2-7|.|.|TRBV27
TGTGCCAGCAGTTTAAAAGGGCTAGTATACTCTGAGATCCCCTACGAGCAGTACTTC
CASSLKGLVYSEIPYEQYF
>TRBJ2-2|.|.|TRBV14
TGTGCCAGCAGCCAAGATGTTCTGACGGGGGAGCTGTTTTTT
CASSQDVLTGELFF
>TRBJ2-5|TRBD2|.|TRBV7-9
TGTGCCAGCAGCTTAAGGCTAGCGGGAGGCCCCCAAGAGACCCAGTACTTC
CASSLRLAGGPQETQYF
>TRBJ2-7|TRBD2|.|TRBV27
TGTGCCAGCAGTCCGGGACTAGCGGGTGGGAGCTCCTACGAGCAGTACTTC
CASSPGLAGGSSYEQYF
>TRBJ2-3|.|once|TRBV5-1
TGCGCCAGCAGCTCGCTCTTAAGTACAGATACGCAGTATTTT
CASSSLLSTDTQYF
>TRBJ2-7|.|.|TRBV4-3
TGCGCCAGCAGCCATGTTTCGGGAGTGAGCTACGAGCAGTACTTC
CASSHVSGVSYEQYF
>TRBJ2-1|.|.|TRBV2
TGTGCCAGCATATTTGAGGGCCCGAGTCTGTTCTTC
CASIFEGPSLFF
>TRBJ2-7|TRBD1|.|TRBV27
TGTGCCAGCAGTCTACCGGGACAGGGGGTCCACGAGCAGTACTTC
CASSLPGQGVHEQYF
>TRBJ2-7|.|.|TRBV11-2
TGTGCCAGCAGCTTAGGAGGACAGTTGCTGTCCTACGAGCAGTACTTC
CASSLGGQLLSYEQYF